Following are 26 T cell receptor beta chains from one sample sequenced in a study of shared clonotypes between healthy human individuals. The data were produced by immunoSEQ multiplex PCR, yet TCRdb's version contains in-frame clones alone and is incomplete. Here the sample spans about 1 million clones, roughly 75% being singletons. Sequencing used memory CD4+ T cells sorted from blood. Sample subset: CD45RA-negative fraction. The receptor source for this set is a man younger than 35 in good health.

This clone was found once. Other DNA sequences within the sample encode an identical CDR3. The chain uses TRBV5-1 and TRBJ2-5; perhaps TRBD1 as D (5 bases). From germline, CDR1 is SGHRS and CDR2 YFSETQ. Trimming took 1 base from V and 0 from J, leaving 7 bases between them. The CDR3 is 14 residues long. The CDR3 reads CASSLRGYQETQYF. The CDR3 coding sequence is TGCGCCAGCAGCTTGAGGGGATACCAAGAGACCCAGTACTTC.

This chain uses TRBV19 with TRBJ2-2, with 12 bases fitting TRBD2. The germline V gene has CDR1 LNHDA and CDR2 SQIVND (reference sequence). The CDR3 covers 20 residues. Losses at the gene ends were 6 bases for V and 1 base for J; bases not matched to a gene: 15. The chain's CDR3 is CASRLSGTSGPPWNTGELFF. In nucleotides, the CDR3 is TGTGCCAGTAGACTATCAGGGACTAGCGGGCCACCCTGGAACACCGGGGAGCTGTTTTTT.

This clone was seen more than once but under ten times. The V and J genes are TRBV11-2 and TRBJ2-7; 11 bases are a match to TRBD1. The CDR3 totals 14 residues. In germline, CDR1 is SGHAT, CDR2 FQNNGV. V lost 5 bases, J lost 5 bases, and 5 bases stayed unmatched. DNA for the CDR3: TGTGCCAGCAGCGGTCGGGACAGGGGGGACGAGCAGTACTTC. Translation: CASSGRDRGDEQYF.

There are a few counts of this clone. The V gene is TRBV30, the J gene TRBJ1-1; TRBD1 is a possible D gene (5 bases). The CDR3 contains 13 residues. Germline CDR1 and CDR2: GTSNPN and SVGIG (reference sequence). The V end lost 0 bases, the J end lost 5 bases, and 10 bases lay between the germline ends. The CDR3: CAWSVGAGTEAFF. The CDR3 nucleotides read TGTGCCTGGAGTGTAGGGGCGGGAACTGAAGCTTTCTTT.

As DNA, the CDR3 is TGTGCCAGCAGTCCATTATTGGGACAGCTTAGCAATCAGCCCCAGCATTTT. This codes for CASSPLLGQLSNQPQHF. J is TRBJ1-5 and V is TRBV27, with TRBD1 matching over 7 bases. The ends lost 5 bases at V and 0 bases at J; junction bases unmatched: 10. Germline V CDR1 and CDR2: MNHEY, SMNVEV (reference sequence). This CDR3 is built from 17 residues.

The V gene is TRBV19, the J gene TRBJ2-1, with TRBD2 matching over 13 bases. In germline, CDR1 is LNHDA, CDR2 SQIVND (reference sequence). Trimming removed 3 bases from V and 10 bases from J; junction bases left unmatched: 0. There are 13 residues in the CDR3. CDR3 sequence reads: CASSMTSGREQFF. CDR3 nucleotide sequence: TGTGCCAGTAGTATGACTAGCGGGAGGGAGCAGTTCTTC.

The V call is TRBV6-5, the J call TRBJ1-6; no definite D call. V was pared by 6 bases and J by 5 bases, with 14 bases between. Per germline, CDR1 MNHEY and CDR2 SVGAGI. CDR3 length: 15 residues. For the CDR3, the DNA is TGTGCCAGCAGGGCGGGGATATCTGATAATTCACCCCTCCACTTT. This translates into CASRAGISDNSPLHF.

The V gene is TRBV20-1, the J gene TRBJ1-3; D is unclear. The V gene's germline CDR1 is DFQATT and CDR2 SNEGSKA (reference sequence). Trimming took off 5 bases at V and 4 bases at J, with 6 bases between the two ends. The CDR3 contains 11 residues. CDR3 residues: CSAGQGNTIYF. The DNA of the CDR3 is TGCAGTGCTGGCCAGGGAAACACCATATATTTT.

V and J are TRBV6-5 and TRBJ2-7; D may correspond to TRBD1 or TRBD2 (5 bases each). Germline V gene lookup returns CDR1 MNHEY and CDR2 SVGAGI. Trimming pared 6 bases from V and 6 bases from J, leaving 18 bases between. The CDR3 is 14 amino acids. The DNA of the CDR3 is TGTGCCAGCAGCCCTCAGGGTTATGCGGGCGAGCAGTACTTC. Translated: CASSPQGYAGEQYF.

V gene TRBV19 combines with J gene TRBJ2-1; TRBD2 matches at 11 bases. V gave up 1 base and J gave up 7 bases; unmatched junction bases: 3. Germline V lookup: CDR1 LNHDA, CDR2 SQIVND (reference sequence). The CDR3 length is 15 residues. The CDR3 DNA sequence: TGTGCCAGTAGTATAGGGTGGACTAGCGGGAATGAGCAGTTCTTC. Its protein is CASSIGWTSGNEQFF.

This clone came up once. CDR3 residues: CASSLRATRSNQPQHF. CDR3 nucleotides: TGTGCCAGCAGCTTAAGGGCGACCCGTAGCAATCAGCCCCAGCATTTT. The gene calls are TRBV5-8 and TRBJ1-5; no reliable D call. There are 16 residues in the CDR3. Germline V lookup: CDR1 SGHTS, CDR2 YDEGEE. Trimming cost V 2 bases and J 0 bases, with 12 bases left between them.

The chain uses TRBV4-1 and TRBJ2-3, with TRBD2 identical over 9 bases. Trimming cost V 0 bases and J 5 bases; bases outside gene matches: 6. The CDR3 length is 16 residues. Germline V gene data show CDR1 as MGHRA and CDR2 as YSYEKL. The CDR3 protein is CASSQEGLAHGDTQYF. The CDR3 DNA is TGCGCCAGCAGCCAAGAGGGACTAGCTCATGGAGATACGCAGTATTTT.

This rearrangement joins TRBV19 to TRBJ2-1; tentative D call: TRBD2 (6 bases). Trimming removed 7 bases at V and 0 bases at J, with 10 bases between. This CDR3 has 14 amino acids. Germline CDR1 and CDR2: LNHDA and SQIVND (reference sequence). CDR3 coding DNA: TGTGCCAGTACTAGCGACCCCTCCTACAATGAGCAGTTCTTC. Amino acid sequence: CASTSDPSYNEQFF.

This clone appeared once. In DNA, the CDR3 is TGTGCCAGCAGGATCTTGGAGGGACAGCCCCAGCATTTT. It translates to CASRILEGQPQHF. The chain employs TRBV6-6 and TRBJ1-5, with no clear D. The CDR3 loop spans 13 amino acids. Trimming removed 6 bases at V and 7 bases at J, with 13 bases between. Per germline, CDR1 MNHNY and CDR2 SVGAGI (reference sequence).

This sequence joins TRBV11-3 and TRBJ2-2; 10 nucleotides match TRBD2. CDR1 is SGHNT and CDR2 is YENEEA in the germline V gene. This CDR3 spans 15 amino acids. The V segment lost 5 bases and the J segment 3 bases; nucleotides outside the gene matches: 3. The CDR3 nucleotides read TGTGCCAGCAGCCTAGCGGGAGAATACACCGGGGAGCTGTTTTTT. Translating it yields CASSLAGEYTGELFF.

This clone was counted between two and nine times. The chain links TRBV19 to TRBJ1-1, with 8 positions matching TRBD1. This CDR3 contains 14 residues. CDR1 and CDR2 (germline): LNHDA, SQIVND (reference sequence). V dropped 7 bases and J dropped 1; count of bases not matched to a gene: 5. The CDR3 loop reads CASISDRANTEAFF. As DNA, the CDR3 is TGTGCCAGTATATCGGACAGGGCGAACACTGAAGCTTTCTTT.

The V and J genes are TRBV19 and TRBJ2-7; D call uncertain. CDR1 and CDR2 (germline): LNHDA, SQIVND (reference sequence). CDR3 length equals 16 residues. V was cut by 4 bases and J by 6 bases, with 22 bases left in between. The CDR3 sequence is CASSKDLKSLTLEQYF. CDR3 bases: TGTGCCAGTAGTAAAGACCTGAAAAGCCTTACTCTCGAGCAGTACTTC.

CDR3 sequence (DNA): TGTGCCAGTAGTCCCCCGGGACAGGTTTTCAGCGGGGAGCTGTTTTTT. Translating it yields CASSPPGQVFSGELFF. V usage is TRBV19 and J usage is TRBJ2-2, with 8 bases fitting TRBD1. V was pared by 5 bases and J by 7 bases, with 12 bases of the junction left unmatched. In germline, CDR1 is LNHDA, CDR2 SQIVND (reference sequence). This CDR3 contains 16 residues. Full variable domain (remainder filled in from reference TRBV19 and TRBJ2-2): DGGITQSPKYLFRKEGQNVTLSCEQNLNHDAMYWYRQDPGQGLRLIYYSQIVNDFQKGDIAEGYSVSREKKESFPLTVTSAQKNPTAFYLCASSPPGQVFSGELFFGEGSRLTVL.

This clone came up a few times. This sequence joins TRBV11-3 and TRBJ2-3; D may be TRBD1 (5 bases). V shed 0 bases and J shed 2 bases, with 6 bases lying between them. The CDR3 has 14 amino acids. Germline lookup yields CDR1 SGHNT and CDR2 YENEEA. CDR3: CASSLDGATDTQYF. The DNA for the CDR3 is TGTGCCAGCAGCTTAGATGGGGCCACAGATACGCAGTATTTT.

V gene TRBV4-1 combines with J gene TRBJ1-5; D might be TRBD1 (5 bases). CDR1 is MGHRA and CDR2 is YSYEKL in the germline V gene. Trimming stripped 0 bases from V and 6 bases from J, with 12 bases between. The CDR3 sequence is 15 residues long. In nucleotides, the CDR3 is TGCGCCAGCAGCCAAGATCCCCGGGGGAGTCAGCCCCAGCATTTT. It translates to CASSQDPRGSQPQHF.

This clone was counted once. The chain recombines TRBV4-3 with TRBJ2-5, with D hard to call. Germline-derived CDR1 and CDR2 are LGHNA and YSLEER. The V end was cut by 0 bases, the J end by 5 bases, with 13 bases between. The CDR3 sequence is 15 residues long. CDR3 protein: CASSQDWRPGETQYF. The CDR3 DNA sequence: TGCGCCAGCAGCCAAGATTGGCGGCCTGGTGAGACCCAGTACTTC.

This clone was seen a single time. Other DNA variants within this sample encode the same CDR3. The chain uses TRBV4-2 and TRBJ1-5; D is unclear. CDR1 and CDR2 from the germline V gene are LGHNA and YNFKEQ. Trimming pared 0 bases from V and 6 bases from J, leaving 6 bases between. The CDR3 loop spans 13 amino acids. The CDR3 protein is CASSQDGSQPQHF. DNA for the CDR3: TGTGCCAGCAGCCAAGATGGGAGTCAGCCCCAGCATTTT.

The rearrangement uses TRBV18 and TRBJ2-3, with 13 bases that match TRBD2. V was clipped by 3 bases and J by 1 base; unmatched bases: 4. CDR1 is KGHSH and CDR2 is LQKENI in the germline V gene. There are 17 residues in the CDR3. CDR3 sequence reads: CASSPSGLAGGTDTQYF. CDR3 bases: TGTGCCAGCTCACCCTCCGGACTAGCGGGGGGCACAGATACGCAGTATTTT.

This chain's CDR3 is CASSSSRVFTGELFF. CDR3 bases: TGTGCCAGCAGCTCTTCCAGGGTATTCACCGGGGAGCTGTTTTTT. The V and J genes are TRBV7-6 and TRBJ2-2, with D maybe TRBD1 (5 bases). Germline CDR1 reads SGHVS; CDR2 reads FNYEAQ. The CDR3 sequence is 15 residues long. V was trimmed by 4 bases and J by 4 bases, leaving 13 bases between them.

Turning to this clone: A much bigger clone sits one base away, suggesting this may be a read error. This sample also contains other DNA sequences that code for the same CDR3. CDR3 protein: CASSGQANTEAFF. As DNA, the CDR3 is TGCGCCAGCAGTGGACAGGCGAACACTGAAGCTTTCTTT. The chain combines TRBV10-2 with TRBJ1-1; D perhaps matches TRBD1 (6 bases). Germline CDR1 is WSHSY and CDR2 is SAAADI. This CDR3 is 13 amino acids long. With 4 bases removed from V and 1 base from J, the gap between germline ends came to 7 bases.

This chain links TRBV9 with TRBJ1-1; 10 nucleotides align to TRBD1. J gave up 9 bases and V 4 bases, and 15 bases lay outside the gene matches. CDR3 size: 16 residues. CDR1 is SGDLS, CDR2 YYNGEE, per germline. The CDR3 sequence: CASSNPQQTGGVQAFF. In DNA form, the CDR3 reads TGTGCCAGCAGCAACCCCCAGCAGACAGGGGGCGTACAAGCTTTCTTT.